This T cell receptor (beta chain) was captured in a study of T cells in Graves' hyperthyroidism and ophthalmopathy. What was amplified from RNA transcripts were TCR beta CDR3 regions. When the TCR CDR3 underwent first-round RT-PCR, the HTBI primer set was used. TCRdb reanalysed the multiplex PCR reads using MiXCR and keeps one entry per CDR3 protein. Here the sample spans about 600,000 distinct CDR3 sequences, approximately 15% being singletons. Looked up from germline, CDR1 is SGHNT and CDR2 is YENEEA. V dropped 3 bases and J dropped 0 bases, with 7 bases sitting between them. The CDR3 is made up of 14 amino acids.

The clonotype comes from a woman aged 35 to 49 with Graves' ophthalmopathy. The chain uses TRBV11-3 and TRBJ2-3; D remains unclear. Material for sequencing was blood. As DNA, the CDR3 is TGTGCCAGCAGCTTCGACACTAGCACAGATACGCAGTATTTT. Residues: CASSFDTSTDTQYF.